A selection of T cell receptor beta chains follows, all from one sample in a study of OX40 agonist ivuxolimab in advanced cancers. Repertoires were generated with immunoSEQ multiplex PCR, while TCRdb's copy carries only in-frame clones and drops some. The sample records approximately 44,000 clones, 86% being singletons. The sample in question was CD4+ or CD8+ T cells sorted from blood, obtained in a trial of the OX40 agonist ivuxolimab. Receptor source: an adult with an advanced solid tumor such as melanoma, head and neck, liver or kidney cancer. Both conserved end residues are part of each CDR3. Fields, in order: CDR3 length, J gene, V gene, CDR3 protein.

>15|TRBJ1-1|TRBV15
CATSREDRGPTEAFF
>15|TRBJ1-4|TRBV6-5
CASSYIGQGFEKLFF
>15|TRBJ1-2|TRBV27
CASSLSLRDNYGYTF
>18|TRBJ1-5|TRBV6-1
CASTEAWAGARGNQPQHF
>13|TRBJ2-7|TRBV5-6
CASSLTLVHEQYF
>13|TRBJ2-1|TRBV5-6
CASRYGSYNEQFF
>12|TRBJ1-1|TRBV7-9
CASSFSGGEAFF
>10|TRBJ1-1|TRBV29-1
CSDSDGEAFF
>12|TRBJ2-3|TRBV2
CARRRGTDTQYF
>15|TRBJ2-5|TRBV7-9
CASRPGTGDQETQYF
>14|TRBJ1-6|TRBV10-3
CAIWTGSPNSPLHF
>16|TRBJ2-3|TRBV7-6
CASSLLGGRSTDTQYF
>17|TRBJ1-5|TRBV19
CASSIVGGQGGNQPQHF
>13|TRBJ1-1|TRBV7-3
CASSPVARGEAFF
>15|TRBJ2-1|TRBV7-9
CASSRDRAPESFQFF
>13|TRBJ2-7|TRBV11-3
CASSLTRWDEQYF
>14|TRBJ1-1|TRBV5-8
CASSLDSPNTEAFF
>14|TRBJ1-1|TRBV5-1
CASWPGIGNTEAFF
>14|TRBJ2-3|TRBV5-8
CASRRTGTRDTQYF
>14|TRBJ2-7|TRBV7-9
CASSLVGDSYEQYF
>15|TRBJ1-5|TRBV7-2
CASSLWGDENQPQHF
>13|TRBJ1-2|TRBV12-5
CASGPGGHYGYTF
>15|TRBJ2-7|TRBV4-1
CASSRVRGGTHEQYF
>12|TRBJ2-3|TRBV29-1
CSASAPDGTQYF
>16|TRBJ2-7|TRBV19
CASSIAGRGAECEQYF
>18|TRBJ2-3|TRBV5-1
CANARSGGAAFSTDTQYF
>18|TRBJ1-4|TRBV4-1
CASSQDREGISTNEKLFF
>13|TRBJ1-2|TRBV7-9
CASRPGRLRGYTF
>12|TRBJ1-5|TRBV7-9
CASSFGDQPQHF
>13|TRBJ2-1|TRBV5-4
CASSSTGGLEQFF
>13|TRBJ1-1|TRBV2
CASSALGPAEAFF
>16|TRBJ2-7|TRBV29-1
CSVEGGGDPQNSEQYF
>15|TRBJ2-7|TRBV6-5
CASSYGGTGEGEQYF
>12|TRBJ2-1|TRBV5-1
CASSPGGEEQFF
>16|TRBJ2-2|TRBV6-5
CASSYRTGGRTGELFF
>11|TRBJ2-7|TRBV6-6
CASSYNYEQYF
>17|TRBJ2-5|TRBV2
CASSLFPLWGVEETQYF
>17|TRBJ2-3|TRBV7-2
CASSRSVPGQGSDTQYF
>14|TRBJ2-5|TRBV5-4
CASSPPGGADPQYF
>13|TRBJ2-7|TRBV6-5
CASSETGSIEQYF
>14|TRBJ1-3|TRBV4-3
CASSPDSSGNTIYF
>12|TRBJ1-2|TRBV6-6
CASSTTGDGYTF
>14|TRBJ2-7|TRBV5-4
CASSPSDGTYEQYF
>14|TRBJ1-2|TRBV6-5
CASSYSDRNYGYTF
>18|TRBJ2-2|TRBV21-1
CASSKVSPFWVETGELFF
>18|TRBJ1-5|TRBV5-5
CASSQWGANGYSNQPQHF
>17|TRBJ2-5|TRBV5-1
CASSSGLGGDIQETQYF
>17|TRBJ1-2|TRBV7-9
CASSLKNRDRGTYGYTF
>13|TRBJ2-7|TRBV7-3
CASSLFEGYEQYF